Sequencing of this T cell receptor (beta chain) was carried out in a study of Graves' ophthalmopathy and Graves' hyperthyroidism. Germline assignment: CDR1 SEHNR and CDR2 FQNEAQ (reference sequence). The V and J ends lost 0 bases and 5 bases, in that order; junction bases with no gene match: 0. The CDR3 totals 13 residues. This clonotype was seen many times. Amplification targeted the TCR beta CDR3 regions, with RNA transcripts as the source material. The library came from an HTBI-primed first-round RT-PCR and a second-round multiplex PCR. TCRdb reanalysed the multiplex PCR reads using MiXCR and keeps one entry per CDR3 protein. The sample lists almost 750,000 distinct CDR3 sequences, roughly two fifths occurring once.

The genes are TRBV7-9 and TRBJ2-7, with 8 bases fitting TRBD2. This receptor was obtained from an adult man with Graves' ophthalmopathy. The sequencing input was peripheral blood. This chain's CDR3 is CASSLAREDEQYF. CDR3 bases: TGTGCCAGCAGCTTAGCGCGGGAGGACGAGCAGTACTTC.